The entry that follows covers one TCR beta chain sequence. What it recognizes is unknown. TCRdb independently ran MiXCR on the 5' RACE reads; one entry per CDR3 protein. The repertoire holds under 9,500 distinct CDR3 sequences, with more than 40% as singletons. Tregs were sorted as CD4+CD25+CD127-/low cells. The CDR3 runs 14 residues. CDR1 MNHEY and CDR2 SVGAGI come from the germline V gene. J lost 5 bases, V lost 6 bases, and 9 bases had no gene match. Points from the study as a whole: The TCR gene usage of tumor memory CD4+ T cells clustered together with blood and lymph node memory CD4+ cells and with lymph node naive CD4+ cells.

V gene TRBV6-5 combines with J gene TRBJ2-5, with TRBD2 matching 7 bases. This TCR derives from a female donor with breast cancer. Sequences were obtained from Tregs sorted from a lymph node. The CDR3 is CASRTMTSWETQYF. The CDR3, as DNA: TGTGCCAGCAGGACCATGACTAGCTGGGAGACCCAGTACTTC.